The T cell receptor (beta chain) described here comes from a study of blood T cell repertoires in COVID-19. Background on the study: Sites in the United States, Italy and Spain provided acute and convalescent COVID-19 samples.

Generated by immunoSEQ multiplex PCR, the TCRdb table keeps only in-frame clones and is missing some. The sample holds roughly 190,000 clones, around 86% seen once. V was shortened by 4 bases and J by 0 bases, with 7 bases between the two germline ends. CDR1 and CDR2 (germline): SGHNT, YYREEE (reference sequence). The CDR3 loop spans 13 amino acids. The source of this sequence is a woman aged 35 to 49 in a cohort exposed to, infected with or recovered from COVID-19 (not recorded which). The specimen was PBMCs or T cells enriched from blood (not recorded which). The rearrangement joins TRBV5-4 to TRBJ1-1; perhaps TRBD1 as D (6 bases). CDR3 in DNA: TGTGCCAGCAGCGACAGGTTGAACACTGAAGCTTTCTTT. It encodes CASSDRLNTEAFF.